These T cell receptor beta chains were read from a single sample in a study of T cells in Graves' hyperthyroidism and ophthalmopathy. Each CDR3 protein gets one entry after TCRdb re-called the multiplex PCR reads with MiXCR. The sample holds around 270,000 distinct CDR3 sequences, roughly 19% seen once. Source material: blood. These receptors all come from a man over 45 with Graves' ophthalmopathy. CDR3s include the opening cysteine and the closing phenylalanine or tryptophan. Each record gives: J gene, D gene, V gene, clone size, CDR3 DNA, CDR3 protein. D genes are given only for firm matches. The size of a clone is reported for some rows only, either as once, few or many, or as a class for expanded clones.

TRBJ1-2 TRBD1 TRBV20-1 - TGCAGTGCTAGAGATCAGAGGGGGCCGAATGGCTACACCTTC CSARDQRGPNGYTF
TRBJ2-1 TRBD2 TRBV24-1 - TGTGCCACCCGTGATTCTAGCGGGAGCGACAATGAGCAGTTCTTC CATRDSSGSDNEQFF
TRBJ2-2 - TRBV5-4 - TGCGCCAGCAGACCCATGGGGGGGCTTGGCGGGGAGCTGTTTTTT CASRPMGGLGGELFF
TRBJ2-5 TRBD1 TRBV5-6 few TGTGCCAGCAGGAGACAGGGGGCGGGAGAGACCCAGTACTTC CASRRQGAGETQYF
TRBJ2-5 TRBD2 TRBV2 few TGTGCCAGCAAACAAGAAGCGGGAGTAGCTGAGACCCAGTACTTC CASKQEAGVAETQYF
TRBJ2-6 - TRBV5-1 few TGCGCCAGCAGCGGGGCGGGAACAGCGGGGGCCAACGTCCTGACTTTC CASSGAGTAGANVLTF
TRBJ1-5 TRBD1 TRBV20-1 many TGCAGTGCACCAAAAAGGACAGGGGGCGGCCAGCCCCAGCATTTT CSAPKRTGGGQPQHF
TRBJ1-1 - TRBV5-5 many TGTGCCAGCAGCTTGGGAAGGATGGCCACTGAAGCTTTCTTT CASSLGRMATEAFF
TRBJ1-1 - TRBV18 few TGTGCCAGCTCACCGGAGGTGACCCCTGAAGCTTTCTTT CASSPEVTPEAFF
TRBJ1-2 - TRBV19 - TGTGCCAGCAGGGGAGATTGGGACGAGCCCTACGGCTACACCTTC CASRGDWDEPYGYTF
TRBJ1-4 - TRBV28 many TGTGCCAGCAGTTCTACGGACAGTAGTGCAACTAATGAAAAACTGTTTTTT CASSSTDSSATNEKLFF
TRBJ1-1 - TRBV6-4 - TGTGCCAGCAGTCCGGGGGTACAACCGGGAGGAACTGAAGCTTTCTTT CASSPGVQPGGTEAFF